These 25 T cell receptor beta chains came from one sample sequenced in a study of post-analysis software for immune sequencing data. Study findings and constraints: Compared with controls, patients had more of about 5 TRBV segments, including TRBV5-6, TRBV5-1 and TRBV20-1.

cDNA libraries of TCR beta carried unique molecular identifiers. TCRdb passed the PCR reads through MiXCR, listing each CDR3 protein once. Of approximately 250,000 distinct CDR3 sequences in the sample, less than 40% were seen once. Their antigens are not known. The sample was blood. The receptors originated from a girl aged 10 to 17 with multiple sclerosis.

The rearrangement uses TRBV29-1 and TRBJ2-1; the D call may be TRBD1 or TRBD2 (5 bases each). The CDR3 is made up of 12 amino acids. The germline gives CDR1 SQVTM, CDR2 ANQGSEA. The V end lost 6 bases, the J end lost 14 bases, and 20 bases lay between the germline ends. CDR3 in DNA: TGCAGCGTGGTAAAGGGGCGGACCGGGGAGTTCTTC. Its protein is CSVVKGRTGEFF.

This clonotype was recorded many times. The rearrangement uses TRBV6-6 and TRBJ2-1; perhaps TRBD2 as D (5 bases). The V gene lost 2 bases and the J gene lost 6 bases, with 14 bases spanning the gap. Germline V gene lookup returns CDR1 MNHNY and CDR2 SVGAGI (reference sequence). This CDR3 comprises 15 residues. DNA for the CDR3: TGTGCCAGCAGTTACGCCGACCGCGGAGGCAATGAGCAGTTCTTC. It translates to CASSYADRGGNEQFF.

This clonotype was seen at least ten times. This chain connects TRBV29-1 to TRBJ2-1, with D uncertain. The ends were cut back, 1 base at V and 7 bases at J, with 11 bases in the middle. The germline V gene encodes CDR1 SQVTM and CDR2 ANQGSEA. The CDR3 contains 13 residues. The CDR3 is CSVEGLLGNEQFF. The CDR3 bases are TGCAGCGTTGAAGGTCTTCTAGGAAATGAGCAGTTCTTC.

This clonotype was detected once. The chain employs TRBV6-2 or TRBV6-3 and TRBJ1-1; D might be TRBD1 (6 bases). Germline CDR1 MNHEY, CDR2 SVGEGT. Trimming pared 10 bases from V and 6 bases from J, leaving 18 bases between. The CDR3 sequence is 13 residues long. The CDR3 DNA sequence: TGTGCCAACCGACGGGACATGGGCCCTGAAGCTTTCTTT. As protein: CANRRDMGPEAFF.

This clonotype was recorded many times. The chain recombines TRBV3-1 with TRBJ2-4, with D tentatively TRBD1 or TRBD2 (6 bases each). Trimming removed 3 bases at V and 0 bases at J, with 21 bases between. CDR3 length: 19 amino acids. CDR1 is LGHDT, CDR2 YNNKEL, per germline (reference sequence). This CDR3 reads CASSHVAEGDPLAKNIQYF. The CDR3 nucleotides are TGTGCCAGCAGCCATGTCGCGGAGGGGGATCCCTTAGCCAAAAACATTCAGTACTTC.

This clonotype was picked up one time. The chain joins TRBV18 to TRBJ2-1; D is unresolved. The J call is doubtful: the DNA matches TRBJ2-7 better. Germline V gene data show CDR1 as KGHSH and CDR2 as LQKENI. The CDR3 spans 17 residues. The CDR3 loop is CASSPPNSLSSYNEQYF. The CDR3 bases are TGTGCCAGCTCACCACCGAACAGCCTGAGCTCCTACAATGAGCAGTACTTC.

Turning to this clonotype: This sequence may be a read error, since a much larger clone differs from it by one base. The rearrangement joins TRBV12-3 or TRBV12-4 to TRBJ2-1; 8 bases are shared with TRBD2. Gene TRBJ2-7 matches the end of the DNA better, so the J call may be wrong. The CDR3 covers 15 residues. The CDR3 loop is CASRIPGGKNNEQYF. In nucleotides, the CDR3 is TGTGCCAGCAGGATACCGGGGGGGAAGAACAATGAGCAGTACTTC.

This clonotype was seen just once. The germline gene is not matched at one end of the junction; a read error may be the cause. J is TRBJ2-3 and V is TRBV12-3 or TRBV12-4, with 9 bases aligning to TRBD2. The CDR3 has 16 residues. The CDR3 DNA follows: TGTGCCAGCAGTTTTGCGGGAGGGTTGAGCACAGATGCGCAGTATTTT. It specifies CASSFAGGLSTDAQYF.

The rearrangement uses TRBV15 and TRBJ2-4, with D possibly matching TRBD1 (6 bases). Germline CDR1 is LNHNV and CDR2 is YYDKDF (reference sequence). The V and J ends lost 1 base and 2 bases respectively, with 33 bases between them. The CDR3 spans 23 residues. The CDR3 region is CATSRVPYREGPSAIVTKNIQYF. CDR3 bases: TGTGCCACCAGCAGAGTTCCGTACAGGGAAGGCCCCTCAGCCATAGTGACCAAAAACATTCAGTACTTC.

This clonotype showed up just a few times. This chain links TRBV5-1 with TRBJ2-1, with 8 bases that match TRBD2. The germline V gene has CDR1 SGHRS and CDR2 YFSETQ. V shed 2 bases, J shed 3 bases, and the junction held 4 bases outside the gene matches. The CDR3 runs 15 residues. The CDR3 is CASSLSGRNYNEQFF. The CDR3 DNA reads TGCGCCAGCAGCTTAAGCGGGAGAAACTACAATGAGCAGTTCTTC.

The V and J genes are TRBV5-1 and TRBJ2-6; possible D gene TRBD1, 5 bases. V lost 0 bases and J 4 bases, leaving 11 bases between the germline ends. Germline assignment: CDR1 SGHRS and CDR2 YFSETQ. This CDR3 has 16 amino acids. CDR3 coding DNA: TGCGCCAGCAGCTTGGGACAGTCCCTAGGGGCCAACGTCCTGACTTTC. Amino acid sequence: CASSLGQSLGANVLTF.

This clonotype occurred a few times. The J gene is TRBJ1-4, the V gene TRBV7-8; 7 nucleotides agree with TRBD1. The V segment lost 4 bases and the J segment 3 bases; nucleotides outside the gene matches: 11. This CDR3 is built from 17 residues. The germline V gene has CDR1 SGHVS and CDR2 FQNEAQ. CDR3 DNA sequence: TGTGCCAGCAGCTCTCGACAGGGTAGTGGGTCTAATGAAAAACTGTTTTTT. Protein: CASSSRQGSGSNEKLFF.

CDR3 in DNA: TGCGCCAGCAGCTTGGACGTTCTAGGGGGAGCGGTTGAAGCTTTCTTT. This translates into CASSLDVLGGAVEAFF. The chain is built from TRBV5-1 and TRBJ1-1; TRBD1 might be the D (6 bases). Trimming shortened V by 0 bases and J by 7 bases, and 19 bases separated the two germline ends. In germline, CDR1 is SGHRS, CDR2 YFSETQ. CDR3 length: 16 amino acids. Supplemented by reference TRBV5-1 and TRBJ1-1, the full variable domain reads KAGVTQTPRYLIKTRGQQVTLSCSPISGHRSVSWYQQTPGQGLQFLFEYFSETQRNKGNFPGRFSGRQFSNSRSEMNVSTLELGDSALYLCASSLDVLGGAVEAFFGQGTRLTVV.

The table lists this clonotype with many counts. The CDR3 here is CSAREGAGGYTF. The CDR3 nucleotides read TGCAGTGCTAGAGAGGGAGCAGGAGGCTACACCTTC. The chain is built from TRBV20-1 and TRBJ1-2; D not certain. The CDR3 totals 12 residues. The germline V gene encodes CDR1 DFQATT and CDR2 SNEGSKA (reference sequence). V was clipped by 0 bases and J by 8 bases, with 10 bases between them.

This clonotype was detected only a few times. A much larger clonotype is one base distant, so this may be a read error. The chain combines TRBV6-4 with TRBJ1-2; TRBD1 agrees at 7 bases. The CDR3 has 15 residues. In germline, CDR1 is MRHNA, CDR2 SNTAGT. The junction had 7 bases not matched to a gene; V was cut back by 0 bases and J by 6 bases. The CDR3 DNA is TGTGCCAGCAGTGACTCTAACAGGGGAAGGGATGGCTACACCTTC. Its translation is CASSDSNRGRDGYTF.

This clonotype has a single count. The rearrangement links TRBV20-1 to TRBJ2-7; TRBD2 aligns across 8 bases. This CDR3 is built from 15 residues. Germline V lookup: CDR1 DFQATT, CDR2 SNEGSKA (reference sequence). The ends lost 0 bases at V and 3 bases at J; junction bases unmatched: 7. The DNA of the CDR3 is TGCAGTGCTAGAGATATCAGCGGGGGTGGCTACGAGCAGTACTTC. Protein sequence: CSARDISGGGYEQYF.

This rearrangement joins TRBV28 to TRBJ1-1, with a tentative D call TRBD1 (5 bases). V lost 5 bases to trimming and J lost 7 bases, with 20 bases between them. This CDR3 region has 15 residues. Germline V gene lookup returns CDR1 MDHEN and CDR2 SYDVKM. The CDR3 DNA sequence: TGTGCCAGCAGTGGACTCGTCCGGGACGGACATGAAGCTTTCTTT. Amino acid sequence: CASSGLVRDGHEAFF.

Ten or more counts support this clonotype. The chain has TRBV4-1 and TRBJ2-1; 9 nucleotides line up with TRBD1. V shed 3 bases and J 5 bases; nucleotides not matched to a gene: 8. Germline V gene lookup returns CDR1 MGHRA and CDR2 YSYEKL. The CDR3 contains 16 residues. The CDR3 spells CASSHPRDREDNEQFF. The CDR3 region has the DNA TGCGCCAGCAGCCACCCCCGGGACAGGGAGGACAATGAGCAGTTCTTC.

The genes are TRBV4-1 and TRBJ1-6; D possibly corresponds to TRBD1 (5 bases). Germline V gene sequence: CDR1 MGHRA, CDR2 YSYEKL. V was pared by 4 bases and J by 8 bases, with 18 bases between. The CDR3 contains 16 residues. CDR3 nucleotide sequence: TGCGCCAGCAGCCCCACCGGGGCCGTCGGGGATTCACCCCTCCACTTT. Translating it yields CASSPTGAVGDSPLHF.

This clonotype was counted ten times or more. The chain has TRBV24-1 and TRBJ2-1, with D perhaps matching TRBD2 (5 bases). The ends were cut back, 4 bases at V and 8 bases at J, with 14 bases in the middle. Looked up from germline, CDR1 is KGHDR and CDR2 is SFDVKD. This CDR3 is 14 amino acids long. The CDR3 spells CATSEPWRTDEQFF. In DNA, the CDR3 is TGTGCCACCAGTGAGCCGTGGAGGACGGATGAGCAGTTCTTC.

This clonotype occurred a few times. A much larger clone lies a single base off, so this may be a read error. This sequence joins TRBV6-6 and TRBJ2-1, with D perhaps matching TRBD1 (5 bases). Germline-derived CDR1 and CDR2 are MNHNY and SVGAGI (reference sequence). CDR3 size: 12 residues. CDR3 in amino acids: CASSSGYSEQFF. The CDR3 nucleotides are TGTGCCAGCAGTTCAGGGTACAGTGAGCAGTTCTTC.

This clonotype occurred once. The chain carries TRBV28 and TRBJ2-1; 8 nucleotides line up with TRBD2. Unmatched junction bases numbered 7, after V lost 7 bases and J lost 8 bases. This CDR3 has 13 residues. Germline V gene sequence: CDR1 MDHEN, CDR2 SYDVKM. The CDR3 loop is CASIPGGGYEQFF. The CDR3 DNA follows: TGTGCCAGCATTCCGGGAGGGGGGTATGAGCAGTTCTTC.

In this sample, this clonotype turned up many times. The rearrangement links TRBV2 to TRBJ2-3, with 9 bases identical to TRBD2. Germline V gene lookup returns CDR1 SNHLY and CDR2 FYNNEI. The CDR3 is 15 residues long. J was trimmed by 6 bases and V by 6 bases; bases with no gene match: 10. The CDR3 sequence: CASSPGTSMWDTQYF. As DNA, the CDR3 is TGTGCCAGCAGCCCCGGGACTAGCATGTGGGATACGCAGTATTTT.

About this clonotype: One base away lies a much larger clone, so this may be a sequencing read error. The chain recombines TRBV29-1 with TRBJ1-2; 8 bases fit TRBD1. Germline lookup yields CDR1 SQVTM and CDR2 ANQGSEA. Trimming at V came to 7 bases and at J to 8 bases, leaving 12 bases not matched to a gene. CDR3 length: 13 amino acids. CDR3 amino acids: CSACWQGARGYTF. The CDR3 nucleotides are TGCAGCGCGTGCTGGCAGGGGGCAAGGGGCTACACCTTC. The full variable domain, completed using reference TRBV29-1 and TRBJ1-2, is SAVISQKPSRDICQRGTSLTIQCQVDSQVTMMFWYRQQPGQSLTLIATANQGSEATYESGFVIDKFPISRPNLTFSTLTVSNMSPEDSSIYLCSACWQGARGYTFGSGTRLTVV.

This clonotype was seen more than once but under ten times. Possible read error: a much larger clone is one base away. The chain is built from TRBV12-3 or TRBV12-4 and TRBJ1-2; the D gene is possibly TRBD1 (5 bases). The ends were cut back, 4 bases at V and 4 bases at J, with 13 bases in the middle. The length of the CDR3 is 14 residues. DNA of the CDR3: TGTGCCAGCAGTTCAGGGACGTCCGGCTATGGCTACACCTTC. Amino acid sequence: CASSSGTSGYGYTF.